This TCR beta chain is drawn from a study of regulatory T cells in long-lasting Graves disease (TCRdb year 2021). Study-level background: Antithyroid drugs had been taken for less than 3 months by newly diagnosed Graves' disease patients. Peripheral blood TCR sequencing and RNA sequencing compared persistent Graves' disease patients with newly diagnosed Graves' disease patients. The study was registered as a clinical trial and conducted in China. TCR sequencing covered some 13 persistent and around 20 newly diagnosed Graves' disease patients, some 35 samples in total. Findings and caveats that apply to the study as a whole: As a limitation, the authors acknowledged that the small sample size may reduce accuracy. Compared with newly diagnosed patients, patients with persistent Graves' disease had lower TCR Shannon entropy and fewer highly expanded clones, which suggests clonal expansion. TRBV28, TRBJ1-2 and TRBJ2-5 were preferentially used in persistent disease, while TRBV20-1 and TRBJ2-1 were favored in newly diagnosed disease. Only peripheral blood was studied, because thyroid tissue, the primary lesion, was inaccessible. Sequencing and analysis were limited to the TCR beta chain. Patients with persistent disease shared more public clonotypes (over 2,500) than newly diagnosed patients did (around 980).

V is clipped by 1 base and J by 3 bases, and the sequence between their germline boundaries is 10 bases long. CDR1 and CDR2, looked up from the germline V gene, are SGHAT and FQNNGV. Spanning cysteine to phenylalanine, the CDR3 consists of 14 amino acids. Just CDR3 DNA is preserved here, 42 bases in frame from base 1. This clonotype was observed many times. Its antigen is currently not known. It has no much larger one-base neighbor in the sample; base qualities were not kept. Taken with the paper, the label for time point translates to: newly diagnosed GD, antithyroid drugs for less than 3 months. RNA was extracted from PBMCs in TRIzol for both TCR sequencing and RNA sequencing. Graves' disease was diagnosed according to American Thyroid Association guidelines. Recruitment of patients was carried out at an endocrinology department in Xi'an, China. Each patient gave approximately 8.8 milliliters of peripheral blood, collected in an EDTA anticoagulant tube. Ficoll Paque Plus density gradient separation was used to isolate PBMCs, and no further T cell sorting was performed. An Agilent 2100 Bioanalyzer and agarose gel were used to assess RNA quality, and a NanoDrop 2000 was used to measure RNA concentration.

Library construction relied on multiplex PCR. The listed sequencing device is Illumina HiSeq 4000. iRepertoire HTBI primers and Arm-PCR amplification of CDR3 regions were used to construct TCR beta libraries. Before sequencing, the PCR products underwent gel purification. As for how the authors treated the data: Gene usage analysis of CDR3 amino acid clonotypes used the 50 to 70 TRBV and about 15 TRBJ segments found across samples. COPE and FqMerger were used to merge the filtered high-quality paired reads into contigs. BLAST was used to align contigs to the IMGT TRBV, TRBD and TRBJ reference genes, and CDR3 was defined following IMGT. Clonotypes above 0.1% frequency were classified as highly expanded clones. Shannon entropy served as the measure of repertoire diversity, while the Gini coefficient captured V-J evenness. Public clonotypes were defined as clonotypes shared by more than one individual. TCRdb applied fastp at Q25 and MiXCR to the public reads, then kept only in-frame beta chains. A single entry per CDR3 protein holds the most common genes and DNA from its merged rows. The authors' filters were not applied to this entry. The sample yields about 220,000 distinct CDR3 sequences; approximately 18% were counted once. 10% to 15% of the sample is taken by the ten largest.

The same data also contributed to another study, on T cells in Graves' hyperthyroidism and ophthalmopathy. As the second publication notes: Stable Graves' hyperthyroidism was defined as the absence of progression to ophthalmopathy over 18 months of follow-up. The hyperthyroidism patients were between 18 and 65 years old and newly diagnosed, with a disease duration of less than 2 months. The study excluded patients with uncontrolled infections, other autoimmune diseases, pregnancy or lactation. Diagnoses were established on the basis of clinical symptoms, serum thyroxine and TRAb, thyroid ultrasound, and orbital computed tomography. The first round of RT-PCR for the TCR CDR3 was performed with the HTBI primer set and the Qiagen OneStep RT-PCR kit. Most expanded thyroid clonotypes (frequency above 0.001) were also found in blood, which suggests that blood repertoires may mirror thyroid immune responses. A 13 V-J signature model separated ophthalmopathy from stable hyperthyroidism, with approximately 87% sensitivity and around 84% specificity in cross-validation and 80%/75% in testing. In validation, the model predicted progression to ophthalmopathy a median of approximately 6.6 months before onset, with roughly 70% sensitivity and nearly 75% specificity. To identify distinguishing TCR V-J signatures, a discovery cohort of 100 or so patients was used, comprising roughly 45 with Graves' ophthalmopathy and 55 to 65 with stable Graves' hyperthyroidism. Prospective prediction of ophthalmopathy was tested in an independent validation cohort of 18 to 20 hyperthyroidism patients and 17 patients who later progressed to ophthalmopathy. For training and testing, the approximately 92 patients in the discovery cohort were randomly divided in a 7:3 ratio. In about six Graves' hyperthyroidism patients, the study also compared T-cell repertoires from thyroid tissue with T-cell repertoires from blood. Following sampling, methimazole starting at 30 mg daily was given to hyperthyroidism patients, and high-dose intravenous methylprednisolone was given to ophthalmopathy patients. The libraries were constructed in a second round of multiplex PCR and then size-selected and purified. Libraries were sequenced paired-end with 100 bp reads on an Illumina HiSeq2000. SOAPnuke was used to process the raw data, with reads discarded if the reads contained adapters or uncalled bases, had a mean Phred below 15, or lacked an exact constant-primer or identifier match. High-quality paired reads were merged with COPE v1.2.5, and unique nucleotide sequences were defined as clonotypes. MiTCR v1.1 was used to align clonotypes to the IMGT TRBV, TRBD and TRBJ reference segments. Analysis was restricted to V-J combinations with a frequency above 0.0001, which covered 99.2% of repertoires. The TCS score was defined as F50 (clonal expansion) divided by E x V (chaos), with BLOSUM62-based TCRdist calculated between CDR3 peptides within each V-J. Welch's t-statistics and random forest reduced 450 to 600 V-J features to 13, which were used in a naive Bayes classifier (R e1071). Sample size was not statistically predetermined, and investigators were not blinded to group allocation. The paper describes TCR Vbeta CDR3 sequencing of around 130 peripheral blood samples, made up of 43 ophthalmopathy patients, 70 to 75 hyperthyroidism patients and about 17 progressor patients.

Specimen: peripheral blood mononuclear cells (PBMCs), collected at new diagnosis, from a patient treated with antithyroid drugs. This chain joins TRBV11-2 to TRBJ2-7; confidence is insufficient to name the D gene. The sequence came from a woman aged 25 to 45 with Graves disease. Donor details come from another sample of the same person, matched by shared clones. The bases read TGTGCCAGCAGCTTAGTCGGTCCCAACTACGAGCAGTACTTC. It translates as CASSLVGPNYEQYF.